These 3 T cell receptor beta chains share one sample of origin, sequenced in a study of shared clonotypes between healthy human individuals. The repertoire was sequenced with immunoSEQ multiplex PCR; TCRdb's copy has only in-frame clones and lacks some. The table shows 2 million to 3 million clones, with over 85% occurring only once. Input material: naive CD4+ T cells from PBMCs. Documented subset: CD45RA+ positively selected. These receptors came from a man between 18 and 35 years old in good health. Some clones in this sample may be carry-over from other donors' samples.

The chain links TRBV25-1 to TRBJ1-5; tentative D call: TRBD1 (5 bases). V was pared by 1 base and J by 10 bases, with 17 bases between. This CDR3 has 15 residues. Per the germline V gene, CDR1 is MGHDK and CDR2 is SYGVNS. CDR3 sequence (DNA): TGTGCCAGCAGTGAATGGGGGACTGCGAGTGGTCCCCAGCATTTT. It translates to CASSEWGTASGPQHF.

The rearrangement links TRBV7-9 to TRBJ1-1; 8 positions match TRBD1. CDR1 is SEHNR, CDR2 FQNEAQ, per germline (reference sequence). V was clipped by 5 bases and J by 1 base; unmatched bases: 9. The CDR3 has 16 residues. As DNA, the CDR3 is TGTGCCAGCAGCACTAGACAGGGGCCAAAGAACACTGAAGCTTTCTTT. Amino acid sequence: CASSTRQGPKNTEAFF.

The chain carries TRBV7-9 and TRBJ2-7; a weak D match, TRBD2 (6 bases). Germline-derived CDR1 and CDR2 are SEHNR and FQNEAQ (reference sequence). This CDR3 comprises 15 residues. Trimming removed 5 bases from V and 2 bases from J, with 16 bases in between. CDR3 DNA: TGTGCCAGCAGCCTAGTGATCGGGGGAACCTACGAGCAGTACTTC. Translation gives CASSLVIGGTYEQYF. Together with reference TRBV7-9 and TRBJ2-7, the CDR3 gives the full variable domain: DTGVSQNPRHKITKRGQNVTFRCDPISEHNRLYWYRQTLGQGPEFLTYFQNEAQLEKSRLLSDRFSAERPKGSFSTLEIQRTEQGDSAMYLCASSLVIGGTYEQYFGPGTRLTVT.